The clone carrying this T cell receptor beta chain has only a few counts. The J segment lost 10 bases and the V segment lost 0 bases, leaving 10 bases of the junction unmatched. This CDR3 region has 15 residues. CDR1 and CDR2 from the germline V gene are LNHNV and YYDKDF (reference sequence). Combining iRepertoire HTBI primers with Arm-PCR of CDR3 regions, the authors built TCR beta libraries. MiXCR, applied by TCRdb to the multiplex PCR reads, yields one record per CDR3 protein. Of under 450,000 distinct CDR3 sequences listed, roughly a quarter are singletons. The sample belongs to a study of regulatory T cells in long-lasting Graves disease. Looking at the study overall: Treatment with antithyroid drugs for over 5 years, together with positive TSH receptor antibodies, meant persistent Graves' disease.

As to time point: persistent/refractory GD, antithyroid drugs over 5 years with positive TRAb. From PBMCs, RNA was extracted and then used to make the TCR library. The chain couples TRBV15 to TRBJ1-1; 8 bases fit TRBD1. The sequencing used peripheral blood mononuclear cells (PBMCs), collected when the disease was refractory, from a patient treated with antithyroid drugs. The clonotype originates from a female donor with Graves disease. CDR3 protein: CATSRDPGGVGGAFF. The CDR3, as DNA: TGTGCCACCAGCAGAGATCCAGGGGGCGTTGGGGGAGCTTTCTTT.